This T cell receptor (beta chain) was sequenced during a study of T cell repertoires and HLA-DP antigens. Study-wide background: The donors, ranging 18-to-29 to 60-to-69 years, included a couple of males and one female.

Only in-frame clones appear in the TCRdb table, and some are missing; sequencing was by immunoSEQ multiplex PCR. The table records 90,000 to 130,000 clones, around 93% of them present only once. As for this clone: The antigen remains undetermined.

The CDR3 contains 15 residues. Trimming removed 6 bases from V and 2 bases from J; junction bases left unmatched: 8. The germline gives CDR1 MNHNS, CDR2 SASEGT. This receptor was identified in a woman younger than 35 in good health and CMV-seronegative. The sample taken for sequencing was CD4+ T cells from PBMCs. V gene TRBV6-1 combines with J gene TRBJ1-1, with 8 positions matching TRBD1. CDR3 protein: CASSVPGQENTEAFF. The CDR3 region has the DNA TGTGCCAGCAGCGTCCCGGGACAGGAAAACACTGAAGCTTTCTTT.